This T cell receptor (beta chain) is from a study of CD8+CD57+ T cells in acquired aplastic anemia. The CDR3 runs 15 residues. CDR1 is SGHDT and CDR2 is YYEEEE in the germline V gene. V was cut by 6 bases and J by 2 bases, with 17 bases left in between. Patients included in sequencing had previously demonstrated CD8+CD57+ cell expansion by flow cytometry. Severe acquired aplastic anemia affected all patients. According to the study, genomic DNA was the template for TCR beta VDJ and CDR3 profiling. TCRdb redid the calling of the reads with MiXCR, one entry per CDR3 protein. Altogether some 120,000 distinct CDR3 sequences are present, less than 50% being singletons, with the ten largest covering over 2%. This clonotype was seen many times.

The sequence came from a human donor with aplastic anemia. Sequencing was done on a sample of sorted CD4+, CD8+, or CD8+CD57+ T cells (not recorded which) from PBMCs. This chain links TRBV5-6 with TRBJ2-5, with D perhaps matching TRBD1 (5 bases). The CDR3 DNA reads as TGTGCCAGCACCCCCAAGGGGTATTGGCAAGAGACCCAGTACTTC. This gives the protein CASTPKGYWQETQYF.